Sequencing of this T cell receptor (beta chain) was carried out in a study of cytomegalovirus exposure and HLA in healthy donors. This clone was seen a single time. Antigen: not known. Both 60 Vbeta primers and 13 Jbeta primers went into the PCR. Profiled with immunoSEQ multiplex PCR; TCRdb holds only in-frame clones, not every one. The table lists about 97,000 clones, 75% to 90% of them singletons. J gave up 6 bases and V 10 bases, and 11 bases lay outside the gene matches. Per germline, CDR1 ENHRY and CDR2 SYGVKD. The CDR3 covers 14 residues. Study results and limitations: Cytomegalovirus association was assigned to about 150 TCR beta chains.

The chain has TRBV10-3 and TRBJ1-1; TRBD1 matches at 10 bases. The receptor comes from a man aged 30 to 45 in good health and CMV-seronegative. Sequencing was performed on PBMCs. Written as DNA, the CDR3 is TGTGCCACCACACAGACAGGGGGCCGACCTGAAGCTTTCTTT. Protein: CATTQTGGRPEAFF.